The 16 T cell receptor beta chains presented below share a single source sample, sequenced in a study of blood T cells in healthy people across ages. Sample-barcoded 5' priming and a J-beta primer mix drove a second PCR of roughly 6 to 12 cycles. TCRdb recomputed calls from the 5' RACE reads with MiXCR, one row per CDR3 protein. This table has around 600,000 distinct CDR3 sequences, around half appearing once. Sequences were obtained from blood. Receptors originate from an elderly man in good health.

This chain links TRBV6-2 or TRBV6-3 with TRBJ2-6; D possibly corresponds to TRBD1 (6 bases). This CDR3 region has 14 residues. V shed 11 bases and J shed 1 base, with 12 bases lying between them. CDR1 and CDR2 from the germline V gene are MNHEY and SVGEGT. CDR3 in amino acids: CAARTVSGANVLTF. The CDR3 bases are TGTGCCGCGCGGACAGTTTCTGGGGCCAACGTCCTGACTTTC.

The CDR3 reads CSVGGQGFGNTIYF. The CDR3 DNA sequence: TGCAGCGTTGGGGGACAGGGTTTTGGAAACACCATATATTTT. The chain couples TRBV29-1 to TRBJ1-3, with 9 bases that match TRBD1. CDR1 SQVTM and CDR2 ANQGSEA come from the germline V gene. The CDR3 has 14 amino acids. The V gene end was trimmed by 4 bases and the J gene end by 3 bases; junction bases not matched to a gene: 4. The full variable domain, completed using reference TRBV29-1 and TRBJ1-3, is SAVISQKPSRDICQRGTSLTIQCQVDSQVTMMFWYRQQPGQSLTLIATANQGSEATYESGFVIDKFPISRPNLTFSTLTVSNMSPEDSSIYLCSVGGQGFGNTIYFGEGSWLTVV.

This clonotype was recorded a few times. This chain uses TRBV4-3 with TRBJ2-5, with 7 positions matching TRBD2. The CDR3 is made up of 14 amino acids. Germline V lookup: CDR1 LGHNA, CDR2 YSLEER. V lost 0 bases and J lost 5; bases outside the gene matches: 3. CDR3 nucleotide sequence: TGCGCCAGCAGCCAAGATCTGGGGGGGGAGACCCAGTACTTC. Its translation is CASSQDLGGETQYF.

This clonotype came up many times. This chain's CDR3 is CASSYSNAQNEQFF. CDR3 in DNA: TGTGCCAGCAGTTACTCGAACGCGCAGAATGAGCAGTTCTTC. The rearrangement links TRBV6-5 to TRBJ2-1; D gene ambiguous. Per the germline V gene, CDR1 is MNHEY and CDR2 is SVGAGI. This CDR3 is built from 14 residues. V was clipped by 0 bases and J by 7 bases, with 10 bases between them.

The chain has TRBV7-9 and TRBJ1-4; D unresolved. The germline V gene has CDR1 SEHNR and CDR2 FQNEAQ (reference sequence). The CDR3 is 15 amino acids. The V end was cut by 4 bases, the J end by 0 bases, with 9 bases between. As DNA, the CDR3 is TGTGCCAGCAGCTCTACAGCTGCAACTAATGAAAAACTGTTTTTT. Its translation: CASSSTAATNEKLFF. The whole variable domain, filled in from reference TRBV7-9 and TRBJ1-4, reads DTGVSQNPRHKITKRGQNVTFRCDPISEHNRLYWYRQTLGQGPEFLTYFQNEAQLEKSRLLSDRFSAERPKGSFSTLEIQRTEQGDSAMYLCASSSTAATNEKLFFGSGTQLSVL.

Worth noting for this clonotype: A read error may account for a junction end that differs from germline. This chain links TRBV20-1 with TRBJ1-6; D gene unclear. The CDR3 has 15 amino acids. The V gene's germline CDR1 is DFQATT and CDR2 SNEGSKA (reference sequence). The CDR3 nucleotides are TGCAGTGCTAGAGATACCAGCTCCTATAATTCACCCCTCAACTTT. Its protein product is CSARDTSSYNSPLNF.

This clonotype was recorded many times. V gene TRBV7-9 combines with J gene TRBJ2-3, with unresolved D. The germline V and J ends were trimmed by 8 bases and 6 bases, with 24 bases remaining between them. CDR3 size: 16 residues. CDR1 is SEHNR, CDR2 FQNEAQ, per germline (reference sequence). For the CDR3, the DNA is TGTGCCAGCTCCCATAACTTGGGCGTATCCTTGGATACGCAGTATTTT. It is translated as CASSHNLGVSLDTQYF. Full variable domain (outside the CDR3, taken from reference TRBV7-9 and TRBJ2-3): DTGVSQNPRHKITKRGQNVTFRCDPISEHNRLYWYRQTLGQGPEFLTYFQNEAQLEKSRLLSDRFSAERPKGSFSTLEIQRTEQGDSAMYLCASSHNLGVSLDTQYFGPGTRLTVL.

This clonotype occurred a few times. The genes are TRBV5-1 and TRBJ2-3, with a possible D match to TRBD1 (5 bases). Trimming left V 0 bases short and J 0 bases short, with 8 bases between. CDR3 size: 15 residues. The V gene's germline CDR1 is SGHRS and CDR2 YFSETQ. Here the CDR3 reads CASSLEGRSTDTQYF. For the CDR3, the DNA is TGCGCCAGCAGCTTGGAGGGGCGCAGCACAGATACGCAGTATTTT.

This clonotype was counted between two and nine times. The rearrangement uses TRBV20-1 and TRBJ2-3; D gene uncertain. Germline V lookup: CDR1 DFQATT, CDR2 SNEGSKA (reference sequence). Deletions cut 5 bases from V and 6 bases from J, with 9 bases between. This CDR3 is built from 11 residues. The CDR3 spells CSASRADTQYF. As DNA, the CDR3 is TGCAGTGCTTCCCGCGCGGATACGCAGTATTTT.

The V gene is TRBV29-1, the J gene TRBJ1-3, with 7 positions matching TRBD1. CDR1 and CDR2 (germline): SQVTM, ANQGSEA. V lost 6 bases, J lost 2 bases, and 1 base stayed unmatched. The CDR3 has 12 residues. The CDR3 protein is CSVTGPGNTIYF. The DNA for the CDR3 is TGCAGCGTGACAGGGCCTGGAAACACCATATATTTT.

This clonotype has a handful of counts. The V and J genes are TRBV6-6 and TRBJ1-5; no reliable D call. The length of the CDR3 is 14 residues. V lost 6 bases and J lost 0, with 9 bases in between. CDR1 and CDR2 (germline): MNHNY, SVGAGI (reference sequence). The CDR3 DNA reads as TGTGCCAGCAGCGAACTGAATAGCAATCAGCCCCAGCATTTT. As protein: CASSELNSNQPQHF.

V and J are TRBV9 and TRBJ2-7; D might be TRBD1 (6 bases). Germline V lookup: CDR1 SGDLS, CDR2 YYNGEE. The CDR3 covers 15 residues. Deletions cut 1 base from V and 5 bases from J, with 16 bases between. The DNA of the CDR3 is TGTGCCAGCAGCGTAACACCCGGGACACACCACGAGCAGTACTTC. It specifies CASSVTPGTHHEQYF.

This chain joins TRBV10-3 and TRBJ1-1; D is perhaps TRBD1 (6 bases). Per germline, CDR1 ENHRY and CDR2 SYGVKD. The V and J ends lost 4 bases and 4 bases respectively, with 19 bases between them. The CDR3 length is 16 residues. The CDR3: CAISGGDTRLGTEAFF. CDR3 coding DNA: TGTGCCATCAGTGGGGGGGACACCCGGTTGGGCACTGAAGCTTTCTTT.

The CDR3 loop is CASSYAGGYNEQYF. As DNA, the CDR3 is TGTGCCAGCAGTTACGCGGGGGGATACAATGAGCAGTACTTC. The rearrangement links TRBV6-6 to TRBJ2-1; 8 bases are a match to TRBD2. The DNA end is more similar to TRBJ2-7, so the J call may be wrong. The CDR3 consists of 14 residues. Germline V CDR1 and CDR2: MNHNY, SVGAGI (reference sequence).

This clonotype has only a few counts. The rearrangement joins TRBV28 to TRBJ2-7; 10 positions agree with TRBD2. Per germline, CDR1 MDHEN and CDR2 SYDVKM. V lost 6 bases to trimming and J lost 0 bases; unmatched junction nucleotides: 5. The CDR3 sequence is 15 residues long. This CDR3 reads CASRPLAGASYEQYF. CDR3 bases: TGTGCCAGCAGACCTCTAGCGGGAGCCTCCTACGAGCAGTACTTC.

This clonotype was detected a few times. The J gene is TRBJ2-4, the V gene TRBV28, with D maybe TRBD1 (6 bases). With 6 bases removed from V and 0 bases from J, the gap between germline ends came to 15 bases. The CDR3 consists of 16 residues. Germline V gives CDR1 MDHEN, CDR2 SYDVKM. In DNA, the CDR3 is TGTGCCAGCAGCCCGACAGGAACTTTAGCCAAAAACATTCAGTACTTC. Translated, it gives CASSPTGTLAKNIQYF.